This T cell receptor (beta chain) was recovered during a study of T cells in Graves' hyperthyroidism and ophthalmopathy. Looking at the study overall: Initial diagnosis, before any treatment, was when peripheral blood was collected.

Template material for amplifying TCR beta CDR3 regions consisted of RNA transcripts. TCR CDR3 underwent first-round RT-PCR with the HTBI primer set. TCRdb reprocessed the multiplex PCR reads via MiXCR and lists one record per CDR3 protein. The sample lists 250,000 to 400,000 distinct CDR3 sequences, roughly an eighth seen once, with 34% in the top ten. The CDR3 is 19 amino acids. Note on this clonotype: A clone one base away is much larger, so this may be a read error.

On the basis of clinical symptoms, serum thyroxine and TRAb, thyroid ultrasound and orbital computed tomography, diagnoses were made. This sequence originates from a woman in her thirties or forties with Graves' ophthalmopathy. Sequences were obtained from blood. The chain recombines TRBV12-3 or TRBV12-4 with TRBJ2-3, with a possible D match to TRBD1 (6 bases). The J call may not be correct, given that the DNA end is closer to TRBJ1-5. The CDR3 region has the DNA TGTGCCAGCAGTAGGACAGCGAACACCCTCGCCATGGGTACAGATACGCAGCATTTT. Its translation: CASSRTANTLAMGTDTQHF.